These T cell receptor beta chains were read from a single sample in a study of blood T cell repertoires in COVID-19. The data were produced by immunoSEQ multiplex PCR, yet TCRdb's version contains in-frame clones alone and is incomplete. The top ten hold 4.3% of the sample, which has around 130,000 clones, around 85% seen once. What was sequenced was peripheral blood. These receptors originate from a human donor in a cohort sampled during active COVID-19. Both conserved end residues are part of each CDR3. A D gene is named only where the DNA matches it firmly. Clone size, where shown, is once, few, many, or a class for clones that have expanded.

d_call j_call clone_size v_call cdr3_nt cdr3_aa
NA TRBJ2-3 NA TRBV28 TGTGCCAGCAGTTATCCCAGGGATGGAGATACGCAGTATTTT CASSYPRDGDTQYF
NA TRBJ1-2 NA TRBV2 TGTGCCAGCAGTGAGGGGGGGGACTATGGCTACACCTTC CASSEGGDYGYTF
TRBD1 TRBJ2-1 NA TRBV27 TGTGCCAGCAGTTTGGACAGGGCCCCGCTATTCTTC CASSLDRAPLFF
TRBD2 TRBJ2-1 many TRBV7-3 TGTGCCAGCAGCTTAGGAGTAGAGGTTCTAGCGGGGGGGCACAATGAGCAGTTCTTC CASSLGVEVLAGGHNEQFF
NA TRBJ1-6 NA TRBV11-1 TGTGCCAGTTCAGTGGGGGAGGCTAATTCACCCCTCCACTTT CASSVGEANSPLHF
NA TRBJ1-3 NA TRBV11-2 TGTGCCAGCAGCTTCGGGACTTTTGGAAACACCATATATTTT CASSFGTFGNTIYF
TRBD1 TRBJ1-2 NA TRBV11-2 TGTGCCAGCAGCTCAGGGACAGGGGGCGGGAATGGCTACACCTTC CASSSGTGGGNGYTF
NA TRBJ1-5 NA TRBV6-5 TGTGCCAGCAGTCCCGGGACACTAAGGGAGCAGCCCCAGCATTTT CASSPGTLREQPQHF
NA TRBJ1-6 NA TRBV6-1 TGTGCCAGCAGTGAAGGGTGGGCCTCCCGCGGGTCACCCCTCCACTTT CASSEGWASRGSPLHF
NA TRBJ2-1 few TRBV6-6 TGTGCCAGCAGTTACTCCGTGGAGGGTGAGCAGTTCTTC CASSYSVEGEQFF
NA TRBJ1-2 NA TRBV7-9 TGTGCCAGCAGCTTGTACCAGACAGCTAACTATGGCTACACCTTC CASSLYQTANYGYTF
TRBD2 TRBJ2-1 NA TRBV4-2 TGTGCCAGCAGCCAAGATCCCGGGACTAGCGGGGTTGAGCAGTTCTTC CASSQDPGTSGVEQFF
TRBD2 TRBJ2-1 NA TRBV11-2 TGTGCCAGCAGCTCCGGACTAGCGGCCTACAATGAGCAGTTCTTC CASSSGLAAYNEQFF
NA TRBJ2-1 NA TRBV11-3 TGTGCCAGCAGCTTAGGAGATAGTGGGAGCAATGAGCAGTTCTTC CASSLGDSGSNEQFF
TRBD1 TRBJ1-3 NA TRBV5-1 TGCGCCAGCAGCACCGCAGGGGGTAGAAACACCATATATTTT CASSTAGGRNTIYF
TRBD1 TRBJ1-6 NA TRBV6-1 TGTGCCAGCAGTGACACAGGGGGCTCAAATTCACCCCTCCACTTT CASSDTGGSNSPLHF
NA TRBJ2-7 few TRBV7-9 TGTGCCAGCAGCCTTGCAACTAGGAACGAGCAGTACTTC CASSLATRNEQYF
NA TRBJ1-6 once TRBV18 TGTGCCAGCTCACCACGGGACATCGTCCCTTCACCCCTCCACTTT CASSPRDIVPSPLHF
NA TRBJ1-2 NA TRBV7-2 TGTGCCAGCAGCCCCCTAAGGACAGCACTACTCGGCTACACCTTC CASSPLRTALLGYTF
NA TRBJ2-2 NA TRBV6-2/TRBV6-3 TGTGCCAGCAGTTACGGAGGGTCTGGCACCGGGGAGCTGTTTTTT CASSYGGSGTGELFF
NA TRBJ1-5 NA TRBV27 TGTGCCAGCAGTCTCCCAGGGTACAATCAGCCCCAGCATTTT CASSLPGYNQPQHF
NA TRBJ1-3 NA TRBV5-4 TGTGCCAGCAGTCGTAGATTAGGAAACACCATATATTTT CASSRRLGNTIYF
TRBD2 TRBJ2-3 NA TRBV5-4 TGTGCCAGCAGTCGGCTAGCGGGAGATTCAGATACGCAGTATTTT CASSRLAGDSDTQYF
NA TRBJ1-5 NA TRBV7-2 TGTGCCAGCAGCTTAAGTATCGGAGGTAATCAGCCCCAGCATTTT CASSLSIGGNQPQHF
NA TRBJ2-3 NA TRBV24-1 TGTGCCACCCGAGGGGGGGCCGGCACAGATACGCAGTATTTT CATRGGAGTDTQYF
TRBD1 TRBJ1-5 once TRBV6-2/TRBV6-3 TGTGCCAGCAGTTACTCCGGGACAGGGGTTAATAGCAATCAGCCCCAGCATTTT CASSYSGTGVNSNQPQHF
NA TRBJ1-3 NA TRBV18 TGTGCCAGCTCACCAGAGGAGTACTCTGGAAACACCATATATTTT CASSPEEYSGNTIYF
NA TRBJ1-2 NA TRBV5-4 TGTGCCAGCAGCCCAGACACCTTCGGAGGCTACACCTTC CASSPDTFGGYTF
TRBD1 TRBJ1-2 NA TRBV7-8 TGTGCCAGCAGCTTGTCGCTGACAGGGAGCGGCTACACCTTC CASSLSLTGSGYTF
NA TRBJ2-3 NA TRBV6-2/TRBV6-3 TGTGCCAGCAGTTACTCGCCGGTAGCGGCCAGCACAGATACGCAGTATTTT CASSYSPVAASTDTQYF
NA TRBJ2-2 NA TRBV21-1 TGTGCCAGCAGCAAAAAGGGAAATGGGGGGAGGACCGGGGAGCTGTTTTTT CASSKKGNGGRTGELFF
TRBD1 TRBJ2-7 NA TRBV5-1 TGCGCCAGCAGCTTGACAACGGACCGTCGACAGGGCTACGAGCAGTACTTC CASSLTTDRRQGYEQYF
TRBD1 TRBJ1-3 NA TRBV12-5 TGTGCTAGTGGTTGGCACGGGACAGGGCGCGGAAACACCATATATTTT CASGWHGTGRGNTIYF
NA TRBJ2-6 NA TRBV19 TGTGCCACCCAGCGCATTTCCTCTGGGGCCAACGTCCTGACTTTC CATQRISSGANVLTF
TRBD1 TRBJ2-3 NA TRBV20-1 TGCAGTGCTCAGGGGGCTACGCAGTATTTT CSAQGATQYF
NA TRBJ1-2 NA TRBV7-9 TGTGCCAGCAGCTTACAGGGCACCGATGGCTACACCTTC CASSLQGTDGYTF
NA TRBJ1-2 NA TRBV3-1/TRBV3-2 TGTGCCAGCAGCCCTCGACAGGCTTTAGGTGGCTACACCTTC CASSPRQALGGYTF